Listed here are 5 T cell receptor beta chains from one sample, sequenced in a study of CD8 T cells in Susac syndrome. An input of about 0.5 to 1 ug of RNA was subjected to reverse transcription using random hexamers. Each CDR3 protein gets one entry after TCRdb re-called the immunoSEQ multiplex PCR reads with MiXCR. Among around 180,000 distinct CDR3 sequences listed, approximately 93% were seen once. The sequenced sample consisted of CD4+ T cells from PBMCs. These receptors all come from a human donor with multiple sclerosis.

The V call is TRBV11-1, the J call TRBJ2-5; 9 nucleotides agree with TRBD1. This CDR3 spans 15 amino acids. Trimming took 5 bases from V and 4 from J; bases not matched to a gene: 8. Germline-derived CDR1 and CDR2 are SGHAT and FQDESV (reference sequence). In DNA, the CDR3 is TGTGCCAGCAGCCCGCTGGACAGGGGCCTAGAGACCCAGTACTTC. Translating gives CASSPLDRGLETQYF.

V gene TRBV18 combines with J gene TRBJ1-3, with D uncertain. Germline lookup yields CDR1 KGHSH and CDR2 LQKENI. CDR3 size: 15 residues. V was shortened by 2 bases and J by 0 bases, with 8 bases between the two germline ends. The CDR3: CASSPAPGSGNTIYF. CDR3 DNA sequence: TGTGCCAGCTCACCAGCCCCTGGCTCTGGAAACACCATATATTTT.

This chain uses TRBV6-6 with TRBJ2-7; 8 bases match TRBD2. V dropped 0 bases and J dropped 6; count of bases not matched to a gene: 10. Per germline, CDR1 MNHNY and CDR2 SVGAGI (reference sequence). This CDR3 has 16 residues. DNA of the CDR3: TGTGCCAGCAGTTACTCGTACGGGGGGGCAATATCCGAGCAGTACTTC. As protein: CASSYSYGGAISEQYF.

This clonotype showed up just a few times. The chain uses TRBV7-9 and TRBJ1-1; D is unresolved. The V gene's germline CDR1 is SEHNR and CDR2 FQNEAQ (reference sequence). Deletions cut 3 bases from V and 4 bases from J, with 6 bases between. The CDR3 loop spans 12 amino acids. The CDR3 loop is CASSFEGTEAFF. For the CDR3, the DNA is TGTGCCAGCAGCTTCGAGGGCACTGAAGCTTTCTTT. The complete variable domain, with remaining parts taken from reference TRBV7-9 and TRBJ1-1, reads DTGVSQNPRHKITKRGQNVTFRCDPISEHNRLYWYRQTLGQGPEFLTYFQNEAQLEKSRLLSDRFSAERPKGSFSTLEIQRTEQGDSAMYLCASSFEGTEAFFGQGTRLTVV.

CDR3 DNA: TGTGCCAGCAGTTTAAGGGGGGCCCAGCCCCAGCATTTT. Translation gives CASSLRGAQPQHF. V is TRBV27 and J is TRBJ1-5; the D gene is possibly TRBD1 (6 bases). CDR3 size: 13 residues. The V and J ends lost 2 bases and 7 bases respectively, with 9 bases between them. Germline CDR1 is MNHEY and CDR2 is SMNVEV (reference sequence).